The 17 T cell receptor beta chains below were found in one sample sequenced in a study of response to subunit inactivated influenza vaccine. Using its own MiXCR run on the RT-PCR reads, TCRdb lists one record per CDR3 protein. The sample carries around 850,000 distinct CDR3 sequences, roughly 18% recorded once. Sequencing used PBMCs from blood, obtained 5 days after vaccination. These receptors were collected from a man aged 50 to 59 who received an inactivated influenza vaccine.

This clonotype has only a few counts. This rearrangement joins TRBV12-3 or TRBV12-4 to TRBJ1-1; 8 bases agree with TRBD1. The CDR3 has 17 amino acids. With 4 bases clipped from V and 0 bases from J, the junction kept 10 bases outside the gene matches. The CDR3 DNA follows: TGTGCCAGCAGTTCCGGGACAGGCACTAACCTGAACACTGAAGCTTTCTTT. Encoded protein: CASSSGTGTNLNTEAFF.

This chain uses TRBV27 with TRBJ2-7; the match to TRBD2 covers 11 bases. CDR1 and CDR2 (germline): MNHEY, SMNVEV (reference sequence). V shed 3 bases and J 4 bases; nucleotides not matched to a gene: 8. This CDR3 comprises 16 residues. In DNA form, the CDR3 reads TGTGCCAGCAGTTTTGATAGCGGGAGGGTAGGATACGAGCAGTACTTC. Translated, it gives CASSFDSGRVGYEQYF.

V is TRBV21-1 and J is TRBJ2-3; the table calls TRBD1, which could not be checked here. TRBV21-1 has pseudogene status. There are 16 residues in the CDR3. CDR3 loop: CASSTRRVHNTDTQYF. The CDR3 coding sequence is TGTGCCAGCAGTACCCGCAGGGTTCATAACACAGATACGCAGTATTTT.

The chain is built from TRBV20-1 and TRBJ2-7; D is uncertain. The CDR3 length is 12 residues. Trimming cost V 7 bases and J 1 base, with 11 bases left between them. Germline V gives CDR1 DFQATT, CDR2 SNEGSKA (reference sequence). The CDR3 DNA follows: TGCAGTGGGTCCGGTGGGTCCTACGAGCAGTACTTC. This encodes CSGSGGSYEQYF.

The chain has TRBV5-6 and TRBJ1-1, with 9 nucleotides matching TRBD1. CDR3 size: 17 residues. With V trimmed by 4 bases and J by 9 bases, 19 bases remained unmatched. Germline-derived CDR1 and CDR2 are SGHDT and YYEEEE. The CDR3 is CASSPNFRTGGGGKAFF. DNA of the CDR3: TGTGCCAGCAGCCCTAATTTCCGAACAGGGGGCGGTGGGAAAGCTTTCTTT.

V is TRBV20-1 and J is TRBJ2-1, with D maybe TRBD1 (6 bases). The CDR3 loop spans 14 amino acids. Germline loops: CDR1 DFQATT, CDR2 SNEGSKA (reference sequence). V was shortened by 5 bases and J by 5 bases, with 16 bases between the two germline ends. The CDR3 spells CSALRPGHNNEQFF. The CDR3 DNA reads TGCAGTGCTCTTCGGCCGGGACACAACAATGAGCAGTTCTTC.

This clonotype was recorded many times. The chain employs TRBV24-1 and TRBJ2-3; no clear D gene. V lost 9 bases, J lost 2 bases, and 5 bases lay in between. From germline, CDR1 is KGHDR and CDR2 SFDVKD. The CDR3 is 11 residues long. In nucleotides, the CDR3 is TGTGCCACCTCATCCACAGATACGCAGTATTTT. This gives the protein CATSSTDTQYF.

This clonotype was detected a few times. The chain is built from TRBV9 and TRBJ2-3, with 7 positions matching TRBD2. The J segment lost 7 bases and the V segment lost 0 bases, leaving 11 bases of the junction unmatched. Germline V gene data show CDR1 as SGDLS and CDR2 as YYNGEE. This CDR3 has 16 amino acids. CDR3 in amino acids: CASSVGGLVTANTQYF. CDR3 DNA: TGTGCCAGCAGCGTAGGAGGACTAGTCACCGCCAATACGCAGTATTTT.

This clonotype was seen a handful of times. This chain joins TRBV3-1 and TRBJ1-3; D is unclear. This CDR3 spans 14 amino acids. V lost 0 bases to trimming and J lost 10 bases, with 13 bases between them. Germline loops: CDR1 LGHDT, CDR2 YNNKEL (reference sequence). CDR3 coding DNA: TGTGCCAGCAGCCAAGATAGGAGGTTGGGGACCATATATTTT. Protein sequence: CASSQDRRLGTIYF. The variable domain in full, with the rest retrieved from reference TRBV3-1 and TRBJ1-3, is DTAVSQTPKYLVTQMGNDKSIKCEQNLGHDTMYWYKQDSKKFLKIMFSYNNKELIINETVPNRFSPKSPDKAHLNLHINSLELGDSAVYFCASSQDRRLGTIYFGEGSWLTVV.

The gene calls are TRBV27 and TRBJ2-5; 7 bases line up with TRBD1. This CDR3 contains 14 residues. The germline V gene has CDR1 MNHEY and CDR2 SMNVEV (reference sequence). Trimming at V came to 5 bases and at J to 2 bases, leaving 5 bases not matched to a gene. The CDR3 region is CASSRRDRQETQYF. The DNA for the CDR3 is TGTGCCAGCAGTCGACGGGACAGACAAGAGACCCAGTACTTC.

The CDR3 nucleotides are TGTGCCAGCAGTCAACCCCCCGGGAGCTCCTACGAGCAGTACTTC. Translation gives CASSQPPGSSYEQYF. This chain links TRBV12-3 or TRBV12-4 with TRBJ2-7, with a tentative D call TRBD2 (6 bases). V was clipped by 5 bases and J by 0 bases, with 14 bases between them. This CDR3 contains 15 residues.

The chain recombines TRBV2 with TRBJ2-3, with a possible D match to TRBD2 (5 bases). CDR1 and CDR2 from the germline V gene are SNHLY and FYNNEI. The CDR3 is made up of 13 amino acids. Trimming cost V 8 bases and J 2 bases, with 11 bases left between them. In DNA form, the CDR3 reads TGTGCCAGCCATCGGCGGGTCACAGATACGCAGTATTTT. As protein: CASHRRVTDTQYF.

This clonotype appeared a few times. This chain links TRBV15 with TRBJ2-1; D perhaps matches TRBD2 (5 bases). In germline, CDR1 is LNHNV, CDR2 YYDKDF (reference sequence). V shed 1 base and J shed 2 bases, with 9 bases lying between them. The CDR3 consists of 15 residues. CDR3 sequence reads: CATSRGGHTYNEQFF. The CDR3 DNA reads as TGTGCCACCAGCAGAGGAGGGCATACCTACAATGAGCAGTTCTTC.

On this clonotype: The germline gene is not matched at one end of the junction; a read error may be the cause. The genes are TRBV10-3 and TRBJ1-4; D gene uncertain. The CDR3 is 15 residues long. The V gene's germline CDR1 is ENHRY and CDR2 SYGVKD. The CDR3 region is CAISESRNANEKLFF. The CDR3 nucleotides are TGTGCCATCAGCGAGTCCCGGAATGCTAATGAAAAACTGTTTTTT.

V gene TRBV2 combines with J gene TRBJ2-1; D gene uncertain. The germline CDR1 and CDR2 sequences are SNHLY and FYNNEI. V lost 7 bases and J lost 4, with 11 bases in between. The length of the CDR3 is 13 residues. The CDR3 loop reads CASTVSTYNEQFF. The CDR3, as DNA: TGTGCCAGCACCGTGTCCACTTACAATGAGCAGTTCTTC.

This chain links TRBV7-2 with TRBJ2-3; D gene unclear. The germline CDR1 and CDR2 sequences are SGHTA and FQGNSA. The CDR3 consists of 16 residues. V was trimmed by 5 bases and J by 4 bases, leaving 19 bases between them. In DNA form, the CDR3 reads TGTGCCAGCAGCATGACCTCGGGCCTCAAAGCAGATACGCAGTATTTT. It is translated as CASSMTSGLKADTQYF.

V and J are TRBV5-1 and TRBJ2-3; 10 nucleotides line up with TRBD1. Germline assignment: CDR1 SGHRS and CDR2 YFSETQ. The CDR3 covers 14 residues. CDR3 residues: CAAAWGTGADTQYF. CDR3 nucleotide sequence: TGCGCAGCAGCTTGGGGGACAGGGGCCGATACGCAGTATTTT.